The 32 T cell receptor beta chains below all came from one sample that was sequenced in a study of blood T cell repertoires in COVID-19 (dated by TCRdb to 2019 to 2021). The method was the immunoSEQ multiplex PCR assay. What TCRdb holds here is the immuneACCESS table cut down to in-frame rearrangements. Part of the clones is not present; checked against another copy, under half of the missing clones reflect an unresolved V gene, and the others are unexplained. This sample is represented by approximately 460,000 clones; about 91% of them were singletons. Roughly 0.92% of the sample is taken by the ten largest. Sequenced sample: peripheral blood. The source is a man aged 18 to 29 with COVID-19, enrolled during active disease.

This clone was picked up a small number of times. This chain connects TRBV19 to TRBJ2-5, with 7 positions matching TRBD2. The junction had 8 bases not matched to a gene; V was cut back by 6 bases and J by 4 bases. The CDR3 sequence is 14 residues long. Germline V gene lookup returns CDR1 LNHDA and CDR2 SQIVND (reference sequence). The DNA for the CDR3 is TGTGCCAGTAGAGCGGGACGGTGGGGAGAGACCCAGTACTTC. Encoded protein: CASRAGRWGETQYF.

The rearrangement links TRBV4-2 to TRBJ1-1, with 7 bases identical to TRBD1. This CDR3 has 14 residues. J was trimmed by 8 bases and V by 0 bases; bases with no gene match: 6. CDR1 and CDR2 (germline): LGHNA, YNFKEQ. CDR3 DNA sequence: TGTGCCAGCAGCCAAGAAATCTACAGGGGAGAAGCTTTCTTT. Residues: CASSQEIYRGEAFF.

The chain joins TRBV12-3 or TRBV12-4 to TRBJ2-7, with D possibly matching TRBD2 (5 bases). Deletions cut 5 bases from V and 2 bases from J, with 10 bases between. CDR3 size: 13 residues. Here the CDR3 reads CASSRDPTYEQYF. The CDR3 coding sequence is TGTGCCAGCAGTCGGGATCCCACCTACGAGCAGTACTTC.

V usage is TRBV5-5 and J usage is TRBJ2-1; 9 nucleotides align to TRBD2. Trimming at V came to 6 bases and at J to 9 bases, leaving 13 bases not matched to a gene. This CDR3 has 15 amino acids. Germline CDR1 is SGHKS and CDR2 is YYEKEE (reference sequence). The CDR3 loop is CASTAGTSKGAEQFF. For the CDR3, the DNA is TGTGCCAGCACCGCGGGGACTAGCAAAGGGGCTGAGCAGTTCTTC.

CDR3 loop: CATIPGGFDYGYTF. The CDR3 region has the DNA TGTGCCACGATTCCAGGGGGCTTTGACTATGGCTACACCTTC. J is TRBJ1-2 and V is TRBV24-1, with 8 bases lining up with TRBD1. V was clipped by 10 bases and J by 3 bases; unmatched bases: 9. The CDR3 loop spans 14 amino acids. Germline V gives CDR1 KGHDR, CDR2 SFDVKD.

This clone was seen a single time. The chain joins TRBV25-1 to TRBJ2-3; D is ambiguous. CDR1 is MGHDK and CDR2 is SYGVNS in the germline V gene. The CDR3 is 14 residues long. The V end lost 1 base, the J end lost 5 bases, and 10 bases lay between the germline ends. CDR3 bases: TGTGCCAGCAGTGAATTCGGCAGCGAAGATACGCAGTATTTT. It translates to CASSEFGSEDTQYF.

The V gene is TRBV29-1, the J gene TRBJ1-1, with 9 bases identical to TRBD1. V lost 7 bases to trimming and J lost 1 base; unmatched junction nucleotides: 4. CDR1 and CDR2 (germline): SQVTM, ANQGSEA. This CDR3 region has 13 residues. In DNA form, the CDR3 reads TGCAGCGCCCGGGACAGGGCGAACACTGAAGCTTTCTTT. This sequence encodes CSARDRANTEAFF.

The chain combines TRBV13 with TRBJ1-6, with 9 bases lining up with TRBD1. The CDR3 runs 15 residues. The V gene's germline CDR1 is PRHDT and CDR2 FYEKMQ (reference sequence). With 2 bases clipped from V and 7 bases from J, the junction kept 3 bases outside the gene matches. CDR3 nucleotides: TGTGCCAGCAGCTTAATCGGACAGGGGAATTCACCCCTCCACTTT. As protein: CASSLIGQGNSPLHF.

The chain has TRBV10-2 and TRBJ2-7; 7 positions match TRBD2. This CDR3 has 14 amino acids. CDR1 is WSHSY, CDR2 SAAADI, per germline. V gave up 3 bases and J gave up 2 bases; unmatched junction bases: 4. CDR3 DNA: TGCGCCAGCAGTGAAATGGGGGGGACCTACGAGCAGTACTTC. Residues: CASSEMGGTYEQYF.

The chain is built from TRBV19 and TRBJ1-1, with D possibly being TRBD1 (5 bases). With 7 bases removed from V and 4 bases from J, the gap between germline ends came to 10 bases. Germline assignment: CDR1 LNHDA and CDR2 SQIVND (reference sequence). There are 12 residues in the CDR3. In DNA form, the CDR3 reads TGTGCCAGTATCGTCGGGGGCACTGAAGCTTTCTTT. Its translation: CASIVGGTEAFF.

This clone has only one observation. The chain uses TRBV2 and TRBJ2-1, with D unclear. The CDR3 sequence is 12 residues long. V dropped 6 bases and J dropped 13 bases, with 16 bases sitting between them. The germline V gene encodes CDR1 SNHLY and CDR2 FYNNEI. CDR3 DNA: TGTGCCAGCAGCGATAACCCAGACTTTCAGTTCTTC. Translation gives CASSDNPDFQFF.

V is TRBV5-4 and J is TRBJ2-5, with 7 positions matching TRBD2. The trim removed 4 bases at V and 4 bases at J, leaving 7 bases unmatched. Germline loops: CDR1 SGHNT, CDR2 YYREEE (reference sequence). The CDR3 runs to 14 residues. DNA for the CDR3: TGTGCCAGCAGCAGTCGGACGGGGGGAGAGACCCAGTACTTC. Translating it yields CASSSRTGGETQYF.

The sample holds one count of this clone. The chain couples TRBV11-2 to TRBJ1-6; D is unclear. This CDR3 spans 12 amino acids. The V end was cut by 4 bases, the J end by 12 bases, with 10 bases between. Germline loops: CDR1 SGHAT, CDR2 FQNNGV. This chain's CDR3 is CASSSELRPLHF. CDR3 DNA sequence: TGTGCCAGCAGCTCTGAGCTAAGACCCCTCCACTTT.

The chain recombines TRBV10-1 with TRBJ2-3; 7 bases map to TRBD2. With 2 bases clipped from V and 2 bases from J, the junction kept 7 bases outside the gene matches. The V gene's germline CDR1 is WNHNN and CDR2 SYGVQD (reference sequence). The CDR3 has 16 residues. This CDR3 is CASSELAGDPTDTQYF. DNA for the CDR3: TGCGCCAGCAGTGAGCTTGCGGGGGACCCCACAGATACGCAGTATTTT.

This chain uses TRBV7-9 with TRBJ1-4, with 7 bases fitting TRBD1. Germline CDR1 SEHNR, CDR2 FQNEAQ (reference sequence). The V gene end was trimmed by 5 bases and the J gene end by 3 bases; junction bases not matched to a gene: 6. The CDR3 covers 15 residues. CDR3 protein: CASSRQGRANEKLFF. In nucleotides, the CDR3 is TGTGCCAGCAGCCGACAGGGCAGGGCTAATGAAAAACTGTTTTTT.

The chain uses TRBV5-4 and TRBJ2-1, with 10 nucleotides matching TRBD1. The germline gives CDR1 SGHNT, CDR2 YYREEE (reference sequence). J lost 7 bases, V lost 4 bases, and 5 bases had no gene match. The CDR3 consists of 14 residues. In DNA form, the CDR3 reads TGTGCCAGCAGCCGGGGGGACAGGGGAAATGAGCAGTTCTTC. Translation gives CASSRGDRGNEQFF.

The chain links TRBV24-1 to TRBJ2-5; 7 bases align to TRBD2. The CDR3 is made up of 16 amino acids. The V gene end was trimmed by 3 bases and the J gene end by 5 bases; junction bases not matched to a gene: 11. The V gene's germline CDR1 is KGHDR and CDR2 SFDVKD. CDR3 amino acids: CATSDPRETWEETQYF. The CDR3 DNA is TGTGCCACCAGTGATCCGCGGGAGACCTGGGAGGAGACCCAGTACTTC.

The chain has TRBV6-6 and TRBJ2-5, with 8 positions matching TRBD2. This CDR3 region has 15 residues. Looked up from germline, CDR1 is MNHNY and CDR2 is SVGAGI (reference sequence). After removal of 2 bases from V and 5 bases from J, the junction contained 7 bases not matched to a gene. CDR3 nucleotide sequence: TGTGCCAGCAGTTACATCGCGGGGGGCGGGGAGACCCAGTACTTC. Its protein is CASSYIAGGGETQYF.

For the CDR3, the DNA is TGTGCCAGCAGCTTAGACCCTCTCGGGAGTGGCTACACCTTC. It codes for CASSLDPLGSGYTF. The chain couples TRBV7-2 to TRBJ1-2; D uncertain. The CDR3 has 14 residues. V lost 1 base to trimming and J lost 7 bases, with 13 bases between them. The germline CDR1 and CDR2 sequences are SGHTA and FQGNSA.

This chain joins TRBV6-6 and TRBJ2-5; D might be TRBD2 (6 bases). The CDR3 spans 15 residues. Germline CDR1 and CDR2: MNHNY and SVGAGI (reference sequence). With 6 bases removed from V and 2 bases from J, the gap between germline ends came to 16 bases. The CDR3 nucleotides are TGTGCCAGCAGCTCTAAGGGGAGGCGGCAAGAGACCCAGTACTTC. Protein sequence: CASSSKGRRQETQYF.

In DNA, the CDR3 is TGTGCCAGCAGTGACGAGTTGCCACCAGATACGCAGTATTTT. Protein product: CASSDELPPDTQYF. V gene TRBV6-1 combines with J gene TRBJ2-3; D uncertain. In germline, CDR1 is MNHNS, CDR2 SASEGT. The CDR3 covers 14 residues. V lost 3 bases, J lost 4 bases, and 11 bases lay in between.

The chain joins TRBV5-1 to TRBJ2-1, with 7 bases matching TRBD2. Per the germline V gene, CDR1 is SGHRS and CDR2 is YFSETQ. V was pared by 5 bases and J by 0 bases, with 5 bases of the junction left unmatched. The CDR3 totals 15 residues. Here the CDR3 reads CASRESGNSYNEQFF. The CDR3 region has the DNA TGCGCCAGCAGAGAAAGCGGGAACTCCTACAATGAGCAGTTCTTC.

This clone was recorded once. This chain joins TRBV14 and TRBJ1-1; D is unclear. Germline V gives CDR1 SGHDN, CDR2 FVKESK. Trimming pared 4 bases from V and 10 bases from J, leaving 13 bases between. This CDR3 is built from 12 residues. This chain's CDR3 is CASSPHRVLAFF. The CDR3 DNA reads TGTGCCAGCAGCCCTCACCGGGTCTTAGCTTTCTTT.

This chain uses TRBV5-4 with TRBJ1-6; D is possibly TRBD1 (5 bases). The V end lost 4 bases, the J end lost 9 bases, and 14 bases lay between the germline ends. Germline values: CDR1 SGHNT, CDR2 YYREEE (reference sequence). The CDR3 loop spans 14 amino acids. The CDR3 spells CASSGEGTLSPLHF. CDR3 coding DNA: TGTGCCAGCAGCGGTGAGGGGACTCTTTCACCCCTCCACTTT. The full variable domain, completed using reference TRBV5-4 and TRBJ1-6, is ETGVTQSPTHLIKTRGQQVTLRCSSQSGHNTVSWYQQALGQGPQFIFQYYREEENGRGNFPPRFSGLQFPNYSSELNVNALELDDSALYLCASSGEGTLSPLHFGNGTRLTVT.

The chain carries TRBV20-1 and TRBJ2-7; tentative D call: TRBD1 (6 bases). Trimming stripped 3 bases from V and 0 bases from J, with 12 bases between. This CDR3 is built from 14 residues. Germline V gives CDR1 DFQATT, CDR2 SNEGSKA (reference sequence). CDR3 loop: CSASRDTGSYEQYF. CDR3 nucleotides: TGCAGTGCTAGTCGGGACACGGGCTCCTACGAGCAGTACTTC.

The rearrangement links TRBV7-9 to TRBJ2-1; the D gene is possibly TRBD2 (6 bases). V shed 0 bases and J shed 5 bases, with 11 bases lying between them. The germline V gene has CDR1 SEHNR and CDR2 FQNEAQ (reference sequence). This CDR3 comprises 15 residues. The CDR3 nucleotides are TGTGCCAGCAGCTTAGCAGGGACTGGCAACAATGAGCAGTTCTTC. Its protein is CASSLAGTGNNEQFF.

The chain couples TRBV18 to TRBJ2-1; a weak D match, TRBD2 (5 bases). Looked up from germline, CDR1 is KGHSH and CDR2 is LQKENI. The V gene lost 6 bases and the J gene lost 0 bases, with 18 bases spanning the gap. CDR3 size: 17 residues. The CDR3 coding sequence is TGTGCCAGCTCCCCAGGAGGATGGACCAGCTCCTACAATGAGCAGTTCTTC. Amino acids: CASSPGGWTSSYNEQFF. Full variable domain (outside the CDR3, taken from reference TRBV18 and TRBJ2-1): NAGVMQNPRHLVRRRGQEARLRCSPMKGHSHVYWYRQLPEEGLKFMVYLQKENIIDESGMPKERFSAEFPKEGPSILRIQQVVRGDSAAYFCASSPGGWTSSYNEQFFGPGTRLTVL.

The V and J genes are TRBV30 and TRBJ2-3, with 12 bases lining up with TRBD2. Germline V CDR1 and CDR2: GTSNPN, SVGIG (reference sequence). The V and J ends lost 3 bases and 3 bases, in that order; junction bases with no gene match: 4. The CDR3 consists of 15 residues. CDR3 sequence reads: CAWSATSGRTDTQYF. CDR3 nucleotides: TGTGCCTGGAGCGCGACTAGCGGGAGAACAGATACGCAGTATTTT.

The chain has TRBV4-2 and TRBJ2-5; TRBD2 aligns across 8 bases. With V trimmed by 11 bases and J by 5 bases, 7 bases remained unmatched. Looked up from germline, CDR1 is LGHNA and CDR2 is YNFKEQ. The CDR3 loop spans 12 amino acids. In DNA form, the CDR3 reads TGTGCCTCCGGGAGGGCCATGGAGACCCAGTACTTC. This translates into CASGRAMETQYF.

The V and J genes are TRBV5-1 and TRBJ2-5, with TRBD1 as a possible D gene (5 bases). The CDR3 is made up of 15 amino acids. V lost 4 bases, J lost 0 bases, and 13 bases lay in between. Germline CDR1 is SGHRS and CDR2 is YFSETQ. Here the CDR3 reads CASSQTVPNQETQYF. CDR3 in DNA: TGCGCCAGCAGCCAGACAGTTCCCAACCAAGAGACCCAGTACTTC.

The J gene is TRBJ2-7, the V gene TRBV5-6, with D tentatively TRBD1 (5 bases). Germline V gene data show CDR1 as SGHDT and CDR2 as YYEEEE. This CDR3 has 14 residues. V lost 0 bases and J 3 bases, leaving 10 bases between the germline ends. The CDR3 region is CASSLGDSFYEQYF. DNA for the CDR3: TGTGCCAGCAGCTTGGGCGACAGCTTCTACGAGCAGTACTTC.

The V and J genes are TRBV5-3 and TRBJ2-1, with D possibly matching TRBD2 (5 bases). TRBV5-3 is an open reading frame whose function is uncertain. The CDR3 consists of 16 residues. Trimming stripped 1 base from V and 8 bases from J, with 19 bases between. CDR3 bases: TGTGCCAGAAGCTTGTACACTAGATCTAGTTGGGATGAGCAGTTCTTC. This sequence encodes CARSLYTRSSWDEQFF.